The entry below gives a single T cell receptor beta chain sequence along with its context. Its specificity is not known. These data come from a study of cytomegalovirus exposure and HLA in healthy donors. Across the whole study: Genotyping showed less than 85% of hundreds of donors falling in the Caucasian-associated ancestry cluster. Broader study findings: HLA-A and HLA-B allele assignments for most subjects were reportedly predicted accurately using TCR beta sequences.

Researchers ran the PCR with 60 Vbeta and 13 Jbeta primers. Using immunoSEQ multiplex PCR, the repertoire was profiled, and TCRdb retains in-frame clones only, with some absent. The profile covers around 92,000 clones, with around 82% appearing a single time and approximately 2% taken by the ten largest. The TCR sequence derives from a man younger than 30 in good health and CMV-seronegative. Source material: PBMCs.

CDR3 DNA sequence: TGTGCCAGCAGTGAAGCAGCAGGGGGTGAGTCCTATGGCTACACCTTC. This translates into CASSEAAGGESYGYTF. V and J are TRBV6-1 and TRBJ1-2; 7 nucleotides agree with TRBD1. Germline trimming cut 0 bases from V and 4 bases from J; bases unmatched to any gene: 8. CDR1 and CDR2 (germline): MNHNS, SASEGT. The CDR3 consists of 16 residues.